Listed below are T cell receptor beta chains from one sample, sequenced in a study of CD8+CD57+ T cells in acquired aplastic anemia. TCRdb re-derived calls from the reads in MiXCR, one entry per CDR3 protein. The repertoire has over 150,000 distinct CDR3 sequences, roughly 65% of them found once; the top ten carry about 39%. The sequenced sample was sorted CD4+, CD8+, or CD8+CD57+ T cells (not recorded which) from PBMCs. Receptors were obtained from a human donor with aplastic anemia. Both conserved end residues are part of each CDR3. The order of the fields is clone size, V gene, D gene, J gene, CDR3 DNA, CDR3 protein. The D gene is left open where the match is weak. Size is omitted from some rows. Given values are once, few, many or a class for expanded clones.

abundance: many; v_gene: TRBV12-3/TRBV12-4; d_gene: TRBD1; j_gene: TRBJ1-1; CDR3nt: TGTGCCAGCAGAAATGACAGGGTGAACACTGAAGCTTTCTTT; CDR3aa: CASRNDRVNTEAFF
abundance: NA; v_gene: TRBV7-9; d_gene: TRBD1; j_gene: TRBJ1-2; CDR3nt: TGTGCCAGCAGCTTGTATGGTGGTAGGGACAGGAATAACTATGGCTACACCTTC; CDR3aa: CASSLYGGRDRNNYGYTF
abundance: NA; v_gene: TRBV12-3/TRBV12-4; d_gene: TRBD1; j_gene: TRBJ1-1; CDR3nt: TGTGCCTGCAGGACAGGGGGCACTGAAGCTTTCTTT; CDR3aa: CACRTGGTEAFF
abundance: NA; v_gene: TRBV2; d_gene: NA; j_gene: TRBJ1-3; CDR3nt: TGTGCCAGCAGACCAGGGGGAAACACCATATATTTT; CDR3aa: CASRPGGNTIYF
abundance: NA; v_gene: TRBV19; d_gene: TRBD1; j_gene: TRBJ2-7; CDR3nt: TGTGCCAGTAGTATGGACAGGGAGGTCGACGAGCAGTACTTC; CDR3aa: CASSMDREVDEQYF
abundance: NA; v_gene: TRBV7-8; d_gene: NA; j_gene: TRBJ1-1; CDR3nt: TGTGCCAGCAGCCCGAGGCCCTCTCGAGGGGGCACTGAAGCTTTCTTT; CDR3aa: CASSPRPSRGGTEAFF
abundance: few; v_gene: TRBV20-1; d_gene: NA; j_gene: TRBJ2-1; CDR3nt: TGCAGTGCTAGAGATCTCGGAGTTAGGGGAAATGAGCAGTTCTTC; CDR3aa: CSARDLGVRGNEQFF
abundance: NA; v_gene: TRBV29-1; d_gene: NA; j_gene: TRBJ2-1; CDR3nt: TGCAGCGTTGTAGACACCATTGGGGGTATGGGACGGGAGCAGTTCTTC; CDR3aa: CSVVDTIGGMGREQFF
abundance: NA; v_gene: TRBV7-9; d_gene: NA; j_gene: TRBJ2-1; CDR3nt: TGTACCAGCAGCTCCTCCAGGGGCAATGAGCAGTTCTTC; CDR3aa: CTSSSSRGNEQFF
abundance: NA; v_gene: TRBV20-1; d_gene: NA; j_gene: TRBJ2-5; CDR3nt: TGCAGTGCTAGAGTCAGGGAGACCCAGTACTTC; CDR3aa: CSARVRETQYF
abundance: many; v_gene: TRBV4-1; d_gene: TRBD1; j_gene: TRBJ1-1; CDR3nt: TGCGCCAGCAGCCAAGGCCGGACAGGGGGCACTGAAGCTTTCTTT; CDR3aa: CASSQGRTGGTEAFF
abundance: NA; v_gene: TRBV20-1; d_gene: TRBD1; j_gene: TRBJ2-7; CDR3nt: TGCAGTGCTACCGGACAGGGCTACGAGCAGTACTTC; CDR3aa: CSATGQGYEQYF
abundance: many; v_gene: TRBV2; d_gene: TRBD1; j_gene: TRBJ1-5; CDR3nt: TGTGCCAGCAGAGGGACAGGGGGGGGAAATCAGCCCCAGCATTTT; CDR3aa: CASRGTGGGNQPQHF
abundance: NA; v_gene: TRBV7-8; d_gene: NA; j_gene: TRBJ1-3; CDR3nt: TGTGCCAGCAGCTTAGGTACGGGCAACTCTGGAAACACCATATATTTT; CDR3aa: CASSLGTGNSGNTIYF
abundance: many; v_gene: TRBV6-5; d_gene: NA; j_gene: TRBJ1-2; CDR3nt: TGTGCCAGCAGTTACTCTTCAGGGGTGGCCTATGGCTACACCTTC; CDR3aa: CASSYSSGVAYGYTF
abundance: NA; v_gene: TRBV10-1; d_gene: TRBD1; j_gene: TRBJ1-2; CDR3nt: TGCGCCAGCAGCTTGGGGACAGGGGGAAACTATGGCTACACCTTC; CDR3aa: CASSLGTGGNYGYTF
abundance: NA; v_gene: TRBV7-3; d_gene: NA; j_gene: TRBJ2-3; CDR3nt: TGTGCCAGCAGCCGGAGGGATGATACGCAGTATTTT; CDR3aa: CASSRRDDTQYF
abundance: NA; v_gene: TRBV29-1; d_gene: NA; j_gene: TRBJ1-1; CDR3nt: TGCAGCGTTGACCACAGGGAAGCTTTCTTT; CDR3aa: CSVDHREAFF
abundance: NA; v_gene: TRBV20-1; d_gene: NA; j_gene: TRBJ1-1; CDR3nt: TGCAGTGCCGGAAGCAACACTGAAGCTTTCTTT; CDR3aa: CSAGSNTEAFF
abundance: NA; v_gene: TRBV10-3; d_gene: TRBD1; j_gene: TRBJ2-7; CDR3nt: TGTGCCATCAGTTCCCCCTTGGGGACAGGGTTGTACGAGCAGTACTTC; CDR3aa: CAISSPLGTGLYEQYF
abundance: NA; v_gene: TRBV7-2; d_gene: NA; j_gene: TRBJ1-1; CDR3nt: TGTGCCAGCAGCTTAGTGGGAGGGTCGACTGAAGCTTTCTTT; CDR3aa: CASSLVGGSTEAFF
abundance: many; v_gene: TRBV5-5; d_gene: NA; j_gene: TRBJ1-2; CDR3nt: TGTGCCAGCAGCCCCGGGGGCTCTAACTATGGCTACACCTTC; CDR3aa: CASSPGGSNYGYTF
abundance: NA; v_gene: TRBV2; d_gene: NA; j_gene: TRBJ1-5; CDR3nt: TGTGCCAGCAGACAAAGCAATCAGCCCCAGCATTTT; CDR3aa: CASRQSNQPQHF
abundance: NA; v_gene: TRBV6-6; d_gene: TRBD1; j_gene: TRBJ1-4; CDR3nt: TGTGCCAGCAGTTATTCCGCCCCGACAGGGGCCGCCCTGGAAAAACTGTTTTTT; CDR3aa: CASSYSAPTGAALEKLFF
abundance: NA; v_gene: TRBV20-1; d_gene: NA; j_gene: TRBJ1-2; CDR3nt: TGCAGTGCTCCAAAACGACAGAGCAGCTATGGCTACACCTTC; CDR3aa: CSAPKRQSSYGYTF
abundance: NA; v_gene: TRBV29-1; d_gene: TRBD1; j_gene: TRBJ2-2; CDR3nt: TGCAGCGTTCGGGACAGGGACACCGGGGAGCTGTTTTTT; CDR3aa: CSVRDRDTGELFF
abundance: NA; v_gene: TRBV6-2/TRBV6-3; d_gene: TRBD1; j_gene: TRBJ1-1; CDR3nt: TGTGCCAGCAGTTGGGACAGGGAGTTTTTTGAAGCTTTCTTT; CDR3aa: CASSWDREFFEAFF
abundance: NA; v_gene: TRBV2; d_gene: NA; j_gene: TRBJ2-5; CDR3nt: TGTGCCAGCAGCTTCGACGGAGATAATCAGCCCCAGTACTTC; CDR3aa: CASSFDGDNQPQYF
abundance: NA; v_gene: TRBV7-7; d_gene: TRBD1; j_gene: TRBJ2-7; CDR3nt: TGTGCTAGCAGCCCGACAGGGGGTCCCTACGAGCAGTACTTC; CDR3aa: CASSPTGGPYEQYF
abundance: many; v_gene: TRBV19; d_gene: NA; j_gene: TRBJ1-1; CDR3nt: TGTGCCAGTAGTATATTAGCCGATATGAACACTGAAGCTTTCTTT; CDR3aa: CASSILADMNTEAFF
abundance: NA; v_gene: TRBV7-9; d_gene: NA; j_gene: TRBJ2-7; CDR3nt: TGTGCCAGCAGCCCCTACGGGGCTGATTTTTTC; CDR3aa: CASSPYGADFF
abundance: NA; v_gene: TRBV10-2; d_gene: NA; j_gene: TRBJ1-1; CDR3nt: TGCGCCAGCAGTGAGTCGCTGGGCACTGAAGCTTTCTTT; CDR3aa: CASSESLGTEAFF
abundance: NA; v_gene: TRBV13; d_gene: NA; j_gene: TRBJ2-7; CDR3nt: TGTGCCAGCAGCCTGAATCGGGACAAGTACTTC; CDR3aa: CASSLNRDKYF
abundance: NA; v_gene: TRBV2; d_gene: TRBD2; j_gene: TRBJ2-5; CDR3nt: TGTGCCAGCAGTATGGGACTAGCGGGGGGCGGGGAGACCCAGTACTTC; CDR3aa: CASSMGLAGGGETQYF
abundance: NA; v_gene: TRBV10-3; d_gene: TRBD2; j_gene: TRBJ2-7; CDR3nt: TGTGCCATCAGTCCGGATCTAGCGGGGGGGACGGAGCAGTACTTC; CDR3aa: CAISPDLAGGTEQYF
abundance: few; v_gene: TRBV7-8; d_gene: NA; j_gene: TRBJ2-7; CDR3nt: TGTGCCAGCAGCTCGAGACAGAGAGCCTACGAGCAGTACTTC; CDR3aa: CASSSRQRAYEQYF
abundance: NA; v_gene: TRBV15; d_gene: NA; j_gene: TRBJ1-1; CDR3nt: TGTGCCACCAGCAGAGATTTATTAATCGGGGACACTGAAGCTTTCTTT; CDR3aa: CATSRDLLIGDTEAFF
abundance: NA; v_gene: TRBV29-1; d_gene: NA; j_gene: TRBJ2-5; CDR3nt: TGCAGCGTTGAAGGGGGTACCGGGACCCAAGAGACCCAGTACTTC; CDR3aa: CSVEGGTGTQETQYF
abundance: few; v_gene: TRBV7-2; d_gene: NA; j_gene: TRBJ2-3; CDR3nt: TGTGCCAGCAGCTTTAGCGCAGATACGCAGTATTTT; CDR3aa: CASSFSADTQYF
abundance: NA; v_gene: TRBV7-6; d_gene: NA; j_gene: TRBJ2-5; CDR3nt: TGTGCCAGCAGCCCAACGCAGGGTTATGTCGGACAGACCCAGTACTTC; CDR3aa: CASSPTQGYVGQTQYF
abundance: NA; v_gene: TRBV5-6; d_gene: NA; j_gene: TRBJ2-7; CDR3nt: TGTGCCAGCAGCTTGTTCGTCGCAACCCACTCCTACGAGCAGTACTTC; CDR3aa: CASSLFVATHSYEQYF
abundance: NA; v_gene: TRBV7-8; d_gene: NA; j_gene: TRBJ1-1; CDR3nt: TGTGCCAGCAGCCCGAGGACAGAGTTGAACACTGAAGCTTTCTTT; CDR3aa: CASSPRTELNTEAFF